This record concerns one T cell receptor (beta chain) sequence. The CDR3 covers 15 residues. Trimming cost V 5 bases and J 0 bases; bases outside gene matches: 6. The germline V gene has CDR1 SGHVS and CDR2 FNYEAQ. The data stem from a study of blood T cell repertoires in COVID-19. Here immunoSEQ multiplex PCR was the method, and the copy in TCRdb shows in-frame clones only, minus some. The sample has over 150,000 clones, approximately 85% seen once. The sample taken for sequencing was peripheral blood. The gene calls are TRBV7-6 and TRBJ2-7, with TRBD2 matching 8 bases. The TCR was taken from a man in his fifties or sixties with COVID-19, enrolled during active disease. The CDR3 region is CASSTSSGISYEQYF. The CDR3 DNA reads TGTGCCAGCAGCACCAGTAGCGGGATCTCCTACGAGCAGTACTTC.